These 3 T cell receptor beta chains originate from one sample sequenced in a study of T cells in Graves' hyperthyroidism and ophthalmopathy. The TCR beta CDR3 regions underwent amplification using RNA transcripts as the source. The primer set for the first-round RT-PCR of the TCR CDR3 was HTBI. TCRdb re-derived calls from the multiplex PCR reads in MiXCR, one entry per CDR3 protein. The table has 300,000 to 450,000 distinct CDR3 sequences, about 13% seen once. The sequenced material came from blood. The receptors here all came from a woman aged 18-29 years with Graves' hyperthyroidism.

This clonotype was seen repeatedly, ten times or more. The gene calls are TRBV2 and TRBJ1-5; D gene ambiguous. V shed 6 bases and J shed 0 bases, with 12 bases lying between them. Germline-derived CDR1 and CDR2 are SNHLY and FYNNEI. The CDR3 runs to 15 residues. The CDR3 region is CASSGVGYSNQPQHF. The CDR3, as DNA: TGTGCCAGCAGCGGGGTGGGATATAGCAATCAGCCCCAGCATTTT.

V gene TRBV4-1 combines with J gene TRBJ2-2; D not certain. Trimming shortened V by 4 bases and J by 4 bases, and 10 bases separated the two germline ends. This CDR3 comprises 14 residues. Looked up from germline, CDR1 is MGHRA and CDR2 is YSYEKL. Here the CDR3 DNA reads TGCGCCAGCAGCCCCCCTTTCAGCACCGGGGAGCTGTTTTTT. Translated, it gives CASSPPFSTGELFF.

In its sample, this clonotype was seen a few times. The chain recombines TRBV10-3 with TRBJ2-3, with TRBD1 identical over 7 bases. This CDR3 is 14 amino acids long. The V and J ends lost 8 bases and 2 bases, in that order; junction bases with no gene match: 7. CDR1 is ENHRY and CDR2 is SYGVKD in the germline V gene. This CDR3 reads CAIGRGQTTDTQYF. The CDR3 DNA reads TGTGCCATCGGTAGGGGGCAAACCACAGATACGCAGTATTTT.